This T cell receptor beta chain was observed in a study of T-cell memory formation after mild COVID-19. With 4 bases clipped from V and 8 bases from J, the junction kept 7 bases outside the gene matches. The CDR3 runs to 13 residues. Germline lookup yields CDR1 MGHRA and CDR2 YSYEKL. TCRdb called the 5' RACE reads again in MiXCR, with one record for every CDR3 protein. The sample has a few hundred thousand distinct CDR3 sequences, under 20% seen once; the top ten hold around 23%. Source material: PBMCs or a T cell subset sorted from them (not recorded which). This clonotype was obtained from a man younger than 30 who had mild COVID-19 (a few samples of this study predate the infection). Cell type and time point are not known. This chain links TRBV4-1 with TRBJ1-1, with 7 positions matching TRBD1. CDR3 nucleotides: TGCGCCAGCAGCCCCACAGGGGCTCTCGAAGCTTTCTTT. Protein: CASSPTGALEAFF.